These 32 T cell receptor beta chains were all obtained from the same sample, sequenced in a study of early T cells in non-severe SARS-CoV-2 infection. One entry per CDR3 protein results from TCRdb running MiXCR on the 5' RACE reads. The table lists 65,000 to 95,000 distinct CDR3 sequences, 16% of them singletons. Sequenced input: whole blood. These receptor sequences come from an adult who was a healthcare worker with PCR-confirmed SARS-CoV-2 infection or an uninfected control (not recorded which).

The chain has TRBV11-2 and TRBJ2-1; D uncertain. Germline CDR1 is SGHAT and CDR2 is FQNNGV. CDR3 length: 15 residues. Trimming pared 1 base from V and 0 bases from J, leaving 7 bases between. DNA of the CDR3: TGTGCCAGCAGCTTAGTTTCCATCTCCTACAATGAGCAGTTCTTC. Residues: CASSLVSISYNEQFF.

CDR3 nucleotide sequence: TGTGCCAGCTCCGCTAGCGGGAGCTCCTACGAGCAGTACTTC. Its protein is CASSASGSSYEQYF. The rearrangement links TRBV18 to TRBJ2-7; 10 nucleotides align to TRBD2. V dropped 6 bases and J dropped 0; count of bases not matched to a gene: 2. This CDR3 comprises 14 residues. Germline loops: CDR1 KGHSH, CDR2 LQKENI.

This clonotype was detected many times. The V call is TRBV28, the J call TRBJ2-7; D unresolved. Germline V CDR1 and CDR2: MDHEN, SYDVKM. This CDR3 has 12 residues. V was cut by 4 bases and J by 3 bases, with 7 bases left in between. The CDR3 DNA reads TGTGCCAGCAGTTCTGGGATCTACGAGCAGTACTTC. Protein product: CASSSGIYEQYF. Filled out from reference TRBV28 and TRBJ2-7, the complete variable domain reads DVKVTQSSRYLVKRTGEKVFLECVQDMDHENMFWYRQDPGLGLRLIYFSYDVKMKEKGDIPEGYSVSREKKERFSLILESASTNQTSMYLCASSSGIYEQYFGPGTRLTVT.

This chain joins TRBV7-6 and TRBJ2-6; 12 bases agree with TRBD2. Germline V gives CDR1 SGHVS, CDR2 FNYEAQ. The V gene end was trimmed by 5 bases and the J gene end by 2 bases; junction bases not matched to a gene: 4. CDR3 length: 17 amino acids. The CDR3, as DNA: TGTGCCAGCAGCCCTCTAGCGGGAGGGACTGGGGCCAACGTCCTGACTTTC. It encodes CASSPLAGGTGANVLTF.

The chain is built from TRBV9 and TRBJ2-3; the match to TRBD2 covers 8 bases. The ends lost 0 bases at V and 2 bases at J; junction bases unmatched: 20. CDR3 length: 21 amino acids. The germline V gene has CDR1 SGDLS and CDR2 YYNGEE. CDR3 protein: CASSVEMGGTSLIPYTDTQYF. CDR3 nucleotide sequence: TGTGCCAGCAGCGTAGAGATGGGGGGGACTAGTCTTATCCCCTACACAGATACGCAGTATTTT.

The V gene is TRBV3-1, the J gene TRBJ1-1, with TRBD1 identical over 8 bases. V lost 5 bases to trimming and J lost 3 bases; unmatched junction nucleotides: 8. Germline loops: CDR1 LGHDT, CDR2 YNNKEL (reference sequence). The CDR3 consists of 15 residues. The CDR3 reads CASSVQGAVDTEAFF. The CDR3 DNA is TGTGCCAGCAGCGTCCAGGGGGCGGTGGACACTGAAGCTTTCTTT.

The chain joins TRBV5-1 to TRBJ1-1; D possibly corresponds to TRBD1 (5 bases). Germline V gives CDR1 SGHRS, CDR2 YFSETQ. CDR3 length: 14 amino acids. With 0 bases removed from V and 4 bases from J, the gap between germline ends came to 10 bases. The CDR3 sequence: CASSLAVGATEAFF. The CDR3 DNA reads as TGCGCCAGCAGCTTGGCCGTAGGGGCCACTGAAGCTTTCTTT.

This clonotype came up many times. This chain connects TRBV9 to TRBJ2-5; D might be TRBD2 (5 bases). The CDR3 extends over 12 amino acids. CDR1 SGDLS and CDR2 YYNGEE come from the germline V gene. Trimming removed 4 bases from V and 6 bases from J, with 10 bases in between. The CDR3 bases are TGTGCCAGCAGCCCGCCGGGGAAGACCCAGTACTTC. Protein product: CASSPPGKTQYF.

This clonotype was detected a few times. The rearrangement uses TRBV7-3 and TRBJ2-1; D is ambiguous. Between the trimmed V and J ends, which lost 1 base and 4 bases, there was a span of 11 bases. The CDR3 has 15 residues. CDR1 and CDR2 from the germline V gene are SGHTA and FQGTGA. The CDR3 nucleotides are TGTGCCAGCAGCTTAAGGGCCGACTCTTACAATGAGCAGTTCTTC. Amino acid sequence: CASSLRADSYNEQFF.

This clonotype was found a few times. This chain connects TRBV24-1 to TRBJ2-7, with D perhaps TRBD1 (6 bases). The V and J ends lost 3 bases and 6 bases respectively, with 14 bases between them. CDR1 is KGHDR, CDR2 SFDVKD, per germline. This CDR3 is built from 14 residues. The CDR3 bases are TGTGCCACCAGTGATCCCCGTACAGGGTCCGAGCAGTACTTC. Protein product: CATSDPRTGSEQYF.

The rearrangement links TRBV12-2 to TRBJ2-5; TRBD2 is the table's D call, not checked against the DNA. TRBV12-2 counts as a pseudogene. CDR3 length: 15 amino acids. CDR3 DNA sequence: TGTGCAAGTCGCAGGACTAGCGGGCATCAAGAGACCCAGTACTTC. It specifies CASRRTSGHQETQYF.

The table lists this clonotype with a few counts. A read error may produce the germline difference seen at one junction end. This chain joins TRBV10-3 and TRBJ1-5; D unresolved. Germline values: CDR1 ENHRY, CDR2 SYGVKD. CDR3 length equals 12 residues. The CDR3 DNA reads as TGTGCCACCAGTACGCAGAATCAGCCCCAGCATTTT. Translating gives CATSTQNQPQHF.

This clonotype was seen once. V gene TRBV29-1 combines with J gene TRBJ2-7; D remains ambiguous. The CDR3 spans 11 residues. Germline V lookup: CDR1 SQVTM, CDR2 ANQGSEA. Deletions cut 6 bases from V and 2 bases from J, with 8 bases between. CDR3 amino acids: CSVGRTYEQYF. CDR3 DNA sequence: TGCAGCGTGGGCAGAACCTACGAGCAGTACTTC.

V is TRBV7-3 and J is TRBJ2-1; D not resolved. Germline CDR1 SGHTA, CDR2 FQGTGA. Deletions cut 4 bases from V and 6 bases from J, with 10 bases between. This CDR3 is 13 amino acids long. DNA for the CDR3: TGTGCCAGCAGCTCCGTCCACGGCAATGAGCAGTTCTTC. This codes for CASSSVHGNEQFF.

The chain recombines TRBV11-3 with TRBJ1-1, with TRBD1 matching 8 bases. Germline values: CDR1 SGHNT, CDR2 YENEEA. Trimming removed 7 bases from V and 5 bases from J; junction bases left unmatched: 12. This CDR3 is 15 amino acids long. The CDR3 is CASNGQGVRGTEAFF. CDR3 DNA: TGTGCCAGCAATGGACAGGGAGTGCGAGGGACTGAAGCTTTCTTT.

This clonotype was counted between two and nine times. The chain recombines TRBV2 with TRBJ2-7, with TRBD2 matching 12 bases. This CDR3 contains 17 residues. Trimming removed 7 bases from V and 3 bases from J; junction bases left unmatched: 13. Germline lookup yields CDR1 SNHLY and CDR2 FYNNEI. As DNA, the CDR3 is TGTGCCAGCAAGAAGACAGGGCTGACTAGCGGGAGCTACGAGCAGTACTTC. As protein: CASKKTGLTSGSYEQYF.

This clonotype was seen more than once but under ten times. The chain combines TRBV20-1 with TRBJ2-5; D is possibly TRBD1 (6 bases). Looked up from germline, CDR1 is DFQATT and CDR2 is SNEGSKA (reference sequence). Trimming stripped 0 bases from V and 1 base from J, with 9 bases between. CDR3 length equals 14 residues. The CDR3 coding sequence is TGCAGTGCTAGAGATAACAGGGTCCAAGAGACCCAGTACTTC. Translated, it gives CSARDNRVQETQYF.

This clonotype was picked up many times. This chain connects TRBV29-1 to TRBJ2-1, with a tentative D call TRBD2 (6 bases). CDR1 and CDR2 from the germline V gene are SQVTM and ANQGSEA. CDR3 size: 17 residues. V dropped 2 bases and J dropped 0 bases, with 17 bases sitting between them. Here the CDR3 DNA reads TGCAGCGTTGAATGGGGCGGAGGGGTAAGCTCCTACAATGAGCAGTTCTTC. Its protein product is CSVEWGGGVSSYNEQFF.

This rearrangement joins TRBV29-1 to TRBJ2-7; 10 bases line up with TRBD1. The junction had 6 bases not matched to a gene; V was cut back by 7 bases and J by 3 bases. Germline V gene sequence: CDR1 SQVTM, CDR2 ANQGSEA. There are 13 residues in the CDR3. DNA for the CDR3: TGCAGCGCCCGTGGACAGGGGGACTACGAGCAGTACTTC. Translation: CSARGQGDYEQYF.

The rearrangement joins TRBV29-1 to TRBJ2-5; D not resolved. The CDR3 has 15 residues. The ends were cut back, 8 bases at V and 1 base at J, with 20 bases in the middle. Germline V gene sequence: CDR1 SQVTM, CDR2 ANQGSEA. The CDR3 here is CSSLVRRWGQETQYF. CDR3 sequence (DNA): TGCAGCTCCCTCGTCCGGAGATGGGGCCAAGAGACCCAGTACTTC. The full variable domain, rest sourced from reference TRBV29-1 and TRBJ2-5, is SAVISQKPSRDICQRGTSLTIQCQVDSQVTMMFWYRQQPGQSLTLIATANQGSEATYESGFVIDKFPISRPNLTFSTLTVSNMSPEDSSIYLCSSLVRRWGQETQYFGPGTRLLVL.

This clonotype was recorded a few times. J is TRBJ2-2 and V is TRBV2, with TRBD2 identical over 7 bases. V lost 7 bases, J lost 3 bases, and 8 bases stayed unmatched. Germline-derived CDR1 and CDR2 are SNHLY and FYNNEI. The length of the CDR3 is 15 residues. CDR3 nucleotide sequence: TGTGCCAGCATGGTTAGGGGAGGGGACACCGGGGAGCTGTTTTTT. It yields the protein CASMVRGGDTGELFF. The variable domain in full, with the rest retrieved from reference TRBV2 and TRBJ2-2, is EPEVTQTPSHQVTQMGQEVILRCVPISNHLYFYWYRQILGQKVEFLVSFYNNEISEKSEIFDDQFSVERPDGSNFTLKIRSTKLEDSAMYFCASMVRGGDTGELFFGEGSRLTVL.

This clonotype was observed a handful of times. The J gene is TRBJ1-3, the V gene TRBV9; D is unclear. CDR1 SGDLS and CDR2 YYNGEE come from the germline V gene. V dropped 0 bases and J dropped 0 bases, with 10 bases sitting between them. This CDR3 is built from 16 residues. CDR3 DNA: TGTGCCAGCAGCGTAGCTGGAGGTAGCTCTGGAAACACCATATATTTT. This sequence encodes CASSVAGGSSGNTIYF.

This clonotype has more than one count but fewer than ten. This chain uses TRBV11-2 with TRBJ2-1; D remains ambiguous. Germline V gene lookup returns CDR1 SGHAT and CDR2 FQNNGV. The CDR3 loop spans 15 amino acids. V lost 0 bases to trimming and J lost 2 bases, with 8 bases between them. In nucleotides, the CDR3 is TGTGCCAGCAGCTTAGATAAGGTTCCCTACAATGAGCAGTTCTTC. This gives the protein CASSLDKVPYNEQFF.

This clonotype was seen more than once but under ten times. The chain employs TRBV5-1 and TRBJ2-3; 12 positions match TRBD2. Unmatched junction bases numbered 3, after V lost 0 bases and J lost 4 bases. The CDR3 is 16 amino acids. From germline, CDR1 is SGHRS and CDR2 YFSETQ. The CDR3 DNA reads as TGCGCCAGCAGCTTGGAGGGGACTAGCGGGTCAGATACGCAGTATTTT. Amino acid sequence: CASSLEGTSGSDTQYF.

In its sample, this clonotype was seen a few times. A read error may produce the germline difference seen at one junction end. V and J are TRBV7-7 and TRBJ2-1; 13 bases fit TRBD2. This CDR3 is built from 17 residues. Germline values: CDR1 SSHAT, CDR2 FNYEAQ (reference sequence). In DNA, the CDR3 is TGTGCTAGCAGCTTGGCTTCGGGACTAGCGGGACTCAATGAGCAGTTCTTC. It translates to CASSLASGLAGLNEQFF.

The chain combines TRBV28 with TRBJ1-2, with D perhaps TRBD1 (5 bases). Germline CDR1 and CDR2: MDHEN and SYDVKM. The CDR3 sequence is 15 residues long. Trimming removed 1 base at V and 5 bases at J, with 14 bases between. The CDR3 DNA sequence: TGTGCCAGCAGTTTATTGGGGACCCACGGTTATGGCTACACCTTC. Amino acids: CASSLLGTHGYGYTF.

V and J are TRBV6-2 or TRBV6-3 and TRBJ2-1; weak D call: TRBD2 (6 bases). Trimming removed 5 bases from V and 8 bases from J, with 16 bases in between. Germline CDR1 reads MNHEY; CDR2 reads SVGEGT. The CDR3 extends over 14 amino acids. CDR3 amino acids: CASSRDSIKDEQFF. The DNA for the CDR3 is TGTGCCAGCAGTAGGGACTCAATAAAAGATGAGCAGTTCTTC.

The rearrangement uses TRBV20-1 and TRBJ2-7; a possible D gene is TRBD2 (5 bases). The CDR3 has 13 amino acids. CDR1 is DFQATT, CDR2 SNEGSKA, per germline (reference sequence). Trimming took 3 bases from V and 2 from J, leaving 11 bases between them. For the CDR3, the DNA is TGCAGTGCTAGCTTTCCGGGAACCTACGAGCAGTACTTC. Amino acids: CSASFPGTYEQYF.

This clonotype was detected a few times. This sequence joins TRBV29-1 and TRBJ2-2; D is undetermined. Trimming took off 8 bases at V and 2 bases at J, with 12 bases between the two ends. From germline, CDR1 is SQVTM and CDR2 ANQGSEA. The CDR3 extends over 13 amino acids. The CDR3 sequence: CSSWTVNTGELFF. CDR3 DNA sequence: TGCAGCTCGTGGACGGTCAACACCGGGGAGCTGTTTTTT.

This clonotype was counted at least ten times. The chain links TRBV30 to TRBJ2-5; the match to TRBD2 covers 8 bases. The germline CDR1 and CDR2 sequences are GTSNPN and SVGIG (reference sequence). The CDR3 runs to 15 residues. Germline trimming cut 0 bases from V and 5 bases from J; bases unmatched to any gene: 8. The CDR3 DNA follows: TGTGCCTGGAGTGTACAGCGGGGGACAACGGAGACCCAGTACTTC. Translating it yields CAWSVQRGTTETQYF. The full variable domain, its missing parts supplied by reference TRBV30 and TRBJ2-5, is SQTIHQWPATLVQPVGSPLSLECTVEGTSNPNLYWYRQAAGRGLQLLFYSVGIGQISSEVPQNLSASRPQDRQFILSSKKLLLSDSGFYLCAWSVQRGTTETQYFGPGTRLLVL.

This clonotype was seen only a few times. V and J are TRBV14 and TRBJ2-7; perhaps TRBD2 as D (6 bases). V dropped 4 bases and J dropped 0 bases, with 13 bases sitting between them. The germline CDR1 and CDR2 sequences are SGHDN and FVKESK. CDR3 size: 15 residues. This CDR3 reads CASSLNGDSSYEQYF. The CDR3 DNA reads TGTGCCAGCAGCCTAAATGGGGACTCCTCCTACGAGCAGTACTTC.

This clonotype appeared a few times. The chain links TRBV7-2 to TRBJ1-1, with D possibly matching TRBD1 (6 bases). This CDR3 has 12 residues. Germline CDR1 and CDR2: SGHTA and FQGNSA. V was pared by 4 bases and J by 6 bases, with 9 bases between. The CDR3 nucleotides read TGTGCCAGCAGCTGGGCAGGGGCTGAAGCTTTCTTT. It specifies CASSWAGAEAFF.